This is a list of T cell receptor beta chains from one sample in a study of vaccination and CD4 T cells after COVID-19. A single record per CDR3 protein comes from TCRdb applying MiXCR to the PCR reads. The data contain a few thousand distinct CDR3 sequences, more than 20% of them singletons. Their specific antigens are unknown. Sequenced material: CD4+ T cells from blood, cultured in vitro, taken after SARS-CoV-2 vaccination. The receptors stem from a human donor who had recovered from COVID-19. The CDR3 runs from the conserved cysteine through the conserved F or W. D genes are given only for firm matches. The size of a clone is reported for some rows only, either as once, few or many, or as a class for expanded clones.

d_call clone_size j_call v_call cdr3_aa cdr3_nt
. medium-sized TRBJ2-3 TRBV20-1 CSAPRGKDTQYF TGCAGTGCCCCTAGAGGGAAAGATACGCAGTATTTT
. few TRBJ2-7 TRBV20-1 CSARGESGATNYEQYF TGCAGTGCTAGAGGAGAATCTGGAGCCACTAACTACGAGCAGTACTTC
. . TRBJ2-3 TRBV6-4 CASSDAAAGGSTDTQYF TGTGCCAGCAGTGACGCGGCCGCGGGCGGAAGCACAGATACGCAGTATTTT
. . TRBJ1-2 TRBV28 CASSSFANYGYTF TGTGCCAGCAGTTCTTTCGCTAACTATGGCTACACCTTC
. few TRBJ2-3 TRBV28 CASSSLYLSREQYF TGTGCCAGCAGTTCCCTATACCTGTCCCGAGAGCAGTATTTT
. few TRBJ1-1 TRBV20-1 CSAKDTPWDTEAFF TGCAGTGCAAAGGACACCCCTTGGGACACTGAAGCTTTCTTT
. . TRBJ2-1 TRBV7-9 CASSPYRLDRVNIRNEQFF TGTGCCAGCAGCCCCTACCGACTAGACAGGGTGAATATTAGGAATGAGCAGTTCTTC
. . TRBJ1-1 TRBV7-9 CASSLARIGGPTQQNTEAFF TGTGCCAGCAGCTTAGCGCGCATCGGGGGGCCAACCCAACAGAACACTGAAGCTTTCTTT
TRBD1 few TRBJ2-7 TRBV20-1 CSARDPDRGRYEQYF TGCAGTGCTAGAGACCCGGACAGGGGGAGGTACGAGCAGTACTTC
TRBD2 medium-sized TRBJ2-5 TRBV29-1 CSVGGASGGPQETQYF TGCAGCGTTGGAGGGGCTAGCGGGGGGCCCCAAGAGACCCAGTACTTC
TRBD2 many TRBJ2-7 TRBV7-2 CASSRSASGGAYEQYF TGTGCCAGCAGCCGAAGTGCAAGCGGGGGGGCCTACGAGCAGTACTTC
. . TRBJ1-3 TRBV7-2 CASSSTGPGRGTIYF TGTGCCAGCAGCTCAACAGGGCCCGGGAGGGGCACCATATATTTT
TRBD1 . TRBJ1-6 TRBV6-2/TRBV6-3 CASRKQGWDSPLHF TGTGCCAGCAGGAAACAGGGGTGGGATTCACCCCTCCACTTT
TRBD2 . TRBJ2-5 TRBV6-2/TRBV6-3 CASRRTSGGKETQYF TGTGCCAGCAGAAGGACTAGCGGGGGAAAAGAGACCCAGTACTTC
TRBD1 medium-sized TRBJ1-2 TRBV20-1 CSATTGGDGYTF TGCAGTGCTACGACAGGGGGGGATGGCTACACCTTC
. . TRBJ1-1 TRBV20-1 CSAGPTGRGLELNTEAFF TGCAGTGCTGGACCAACAGGGAGGGGATTGGAGTTGAACACTGAAGCTTTCTTT
. medium-sized TRBJ2-5 TRBV7-6 CASSFDRQETQYF TGTGCCAGCAGCTTCGACAGGCAAGAGACCCAGTACTTC
. few TRBJ1-6 TRBV7-8 CASSLRRLSYNSPLHF TGTGCCAGCAGCTTAAGACGGCTCTCCTATAATTCACCCCTCCACTTT
TRBD2 medium-sized TRBJ2-7 TRBV7-2 CASSRAGGVIYEQYF TGTGCCAGCAGCCGGGCGGGGGGCGTAATCTACGAGCAGTACTTC
. . TRBJ2-7 TRBV10-3 CAISKGSNSYEQYF TGTGCCATCAGTAAGGGGTCCAACTCCTACGAGCAGTACTTC
TRBD2 large TRBJ2-5 TRBV4-2 CASSPTSGVQETQYF TGTGCCAGCAGCCCGACTAGCGGGGTCCAAGAGACCCAGTACTTC
. . TRBJ2-7 TRBV20-1 CSATEPTNHYEQYF TGCAGTGCTACAGAACCGACAAACCACTACGAGCAGTACTTC
. . TRBJ2-5 TRBV21-1 CASSYNRVVASRAQETQYF TGTGCCAGCAGTTACAACAGGGTGGTAGCTAGTAGGGCCCAAGAGACCCAGTACTTC
TRBD1 . TRBJ2-3 TRBV7-2 CASRKGQGTFTDTQYF TGTGCCAGCAGGAAGGGACAGGGAACTTTCACAGATACGCAGTATTTT
TRBD1 many TRBJ1-1 TRBV7-2 CASSLEGQTNTEAFF TGTGCCAGCAGCTTAGAGGGACAGACCAACACTGAAGCTTTCTTT
. few TRBJ2-2 TRBV7-6 CASTKFEGGGELFF TGTGCCAGCACCAAATTCGAGGGCGGCGGGGAGCTGTTTTTT
. medium-sized TRBJ2-7 TRBV7-2 CASSLASQGWAYEQYF TGTGCCAGCAGCTTAGCTTCGCAGGGGTGGGCCTACGAGCAGTACTTC
TRBD1 few TRBJ1-1 TRBV28 CASSLRTGEAFF TGTGCCAGCAGCTTGAGGACAGGTGAAGCTTTCTTT
TRBD1 medium-sized TRBJ2-5 TRBV5-6 CASSFRTGGPYF TGTGCCAGCAGCTTTAGAACAGGGGGCCCGTACTTC
. medium-sized TRBJ2-5 TRBV7-8 CASSFRNPAAQETQYF TGTGCCAGCAGCTTCCGGAACCCAGCGGCGCAAGAGACCCAGTACTTC
TRBD1 few TRBJ2-7 TRBV20-1 CSARGTGLTDEQYF TGCAGTGCTAGAGGGACAGGATTAACGGACGAGCAGTACTTC
. medium-sized TRBJ2-3 TRBV20-1 CSAPPGWADTQYF TGCAGTGCCCCCCCGGGATGGGCAGATACGCAGTATTTT
TRBD1 few TRBJ1-6 TRBV7-9 CASSPGQFNSPLHF TGTGCCAGCAGCCCGGGACAGTTTAATTCACCCCTCCACTTT
TRBD1 . TRBJ1-1 TRBV6-2/TRBV6-3 CASGVLWGTVNTEAFF TGTGCCAGCGGAGTTTTATGGGGGACAGTGAACACTGAAGCTTTCTTT
TRBD1 many TRBJ1-2 TRBV7-2 CASSIGTAYGYTF TGTGCCAGCAGCATCGGGACAGCCTATGGCTACACCTTC
. . TRBJ2-1 TRBV6-4 CASSVELGSYNEQFF TGTGCCAGCAGTGTGGAGTTAGGATCCTACAATGAGCAGTTCTTC
. . TRBJ2-7 TRBV20-1 CSAREDRSSYEQYF TGCAGTGCAAGAGAAGACAGGAGCTCCTACGAGCAGTACTTC
. . TRBJ2-7 TRBV28 CASRRTGYEQYF TGTGCCAGCAGACGGACCGGCTACGAGCAGTACTTC
. medium-sized TRBJ1-2 TRBV20-1 CSAPEGRYGYTF TGCAGTGCCCCCGAGGGGCGCTATGGCTACACCTTC
. few TRBJ1-2 TRBV4-3 CASSRDQAYGYTF TGCGCCAGCAGTCGGGACCAGGCGTATGGCTACACCTTC
TRBD1 few TRBJ2-7 TRBV19 CASSSGTGRGEQYF TGTGCCAGTAGTTCCGGGACAGGGAGAGGCGAGCAGTACTTC
TRBD1 medium-sized TRBJ2-3 TRBV7-9 CASSLPRGTGGTDTQYF TGTGCCAGCAGCTTACCCCGAGGGACAGGGGGCACAGATACGCAGTATTTT
. . TRBJ2-7 TRBV21-1 CASSKAGLAGVPAYEQYF TGTGCCAGCAGCAAAGCCGGACTAGCGGGGGTCCCGGCCTACGAGCAGTACTTC
TRBD2 medium-sized TRBJ2-1 TRBV7-2 CASSLVAGGRSEQFF TGTGCCAGCAGCTTAGTAGCGGGGGGGCGGAGTGAGCAGTTCTTC
TRBD1 large TRBJ1-6 TRBV20-1 CSARQGAQNSPLHF TGCAGTGCCCGACAGGGGGCGCAAAATTCACCCCTCCACTTT